This passage covers 21 T cell receptor beta chains from one sample sequenced in a study of T cells after yellow fever vaccination. MiXCR, run by TCRdb on the 5' RACE reads, gives a single entry per CDR3 protein. The data show around 250,000 distinct CDR3 sequences, with over 4.5% seen just once and roughly 3.5% held by the top ten. The sample in question was CD4+ T cells sorted from PBMCs, obtained on the day of the yellow fever booster vaccination. The receptors stem from a man aged 18 to 30 who received the YFV17D yellow fever vaccine.

This chain links TRBV2 with TRBJ2-3, with TRBD1 matching over 8 bases. In germline, CDR1 is SNHLY, CDR2 FYNNEI. V was pared by 4 bases and J by 5 bases, with 2 bases of the junction left unmatched. This CDR3 has 13 residues. CDR3 sequence: CASSGTGLDTQYF. The CDR3 DNA reads as TGTGCCAGCAGTGGGACAGGGTTAGATACGCAGTATTTT.

This clonotype has a handful of counts. The chain recombines TRBV7-8 with TRBJ1-1; D call uncertain. Germline values: CDR1 SGHVS, CDR2 FQNEAQ. V gave up 4 bases and J gave up 0 bases, with 9 bases separating them. CDR3 length: 14 amino acids. The CDR3 region has the DNA TGTGCCAGCAGCTGGACGGAAATGAACACTGAAGCTTTCTTT. It codes for CASSWTEMNTEAFF. Complete variable domain (other parts from reference TRBV7-8 and TRBJ1-1): GAGVSQSPRYKVAKRGQDVALRCDPISGHVSLFWYQQALGQGPEFLTYFQNEAQLDKSGLPSDRFFAERPEGSVSTLKIQRTQQEDSAVYLCASSWTEMNTEAFFGQGTRLTVV.

This clonotype was seen a handful of times. CDR3 sequence: CASSQAWAAGTEAFF. CDR3 bases: TGTGCCAGCAGCCAGGCCTGGGCCGCGGGGACTGAAGCTTTCTTT. V and J are TRBV4-2 and TRBJ1-1; D gene uncertain. Germline CDR1 LGHNA, CDR2 YNFKEQ. This CDR3 is built from 15 residues. V was clipped by 3 bases and J by 5 bases, with 16 bases between them.

This clonotype was observed at least ten times. V gene TRBV18 combines with J gene TRBJ1-1; D might be TRBD1 (5 bases). The V and J ends lost 6 bases and 0 bases respectively, with 8 bases between them. Per germline, CDR1 KGHSH and CDR2 LQKENI. The CDR3 is 13 amino acids. The CDR3 protein is CASSGTVNTEAFF. CDR3 DNA sequence: TGTGCCAGCTCCGGGACTGTGAACACTGAAGCTTTCTTT. Full variable domain (remainder filled in from reference TRBV18 and TRBJ1-1): NAGVMQNPRHLVRRRGQEARLRCSPMKGHSHVYWYRQLPEEGLKFMVYLQKENIIDESGMPKERFSAEFPKEGPSILRIQQVVRGDSAAYFCASSGTVNTEAFFGQGTRLTVV.

The chain uses TRBV20-1 and TRBJ1-1; the D gene is possibly TRBD1 (5 bases). The CDR3 length is 12 residues. V shed 3 bases and J shed 5 bases, with 10 bases lying between them. CDR1 DFQATT and CDR2 SNEGSKA come from the germline V gene (reference sequence). CDR3 DNA sequence: TGCAGTGCTAGTTACAGGTGGACTGAAGCTTTCTTT. Translated: CSASYRWTEAFF.

The J gene is TRBJ1-6, the V gene TRBV20-1; D is uncertain. Trimming removed 3 bases at V and 1 base at J, with 7 bases between. The germline V gene has CDR1 DFQATT and CDR2 SNEGSKA (reference sequence). This CDR3 comprises 14 residues. The CDR3 protein is CSASPGSYNSPLHF. The CDR3 bases are TGCAGTGCTAGTCCAGGTTCCTATAATTCACCCCTCCACTTT.

The rearrangement links TRBV19 to TRBJ1-1; 8 bases are shared with TRBD1. The germline gives CDR1 LNHDA, CDR2 SQIVND (reference sequence). V lost 7 bases and J lost 7; bases outside the gene matches: 11. The CDR3 covers 14 residues. The CDR3 DNA reads as TGTGCCAGTACCCCACCGGGACAGGTATTTGAAGCTTTCTTT. As protein: CASTPPGQVFEAFF.

Only a few counts were recorded for this clonotype. The chain's CDR3 is CASGSQNNQPQHF. The CDR3 nucleotides read TGTGCCAGTGGATCACAGAATAATCAGCCCCAGCATTTT. The chain links TRBV19 to TRBJ1-5; the D is unclear. Trimming took 8 bases from V and 4 from J, leaving 12 bases between them. The CDR3 contains 13 residues. CDR1 is LNHDA and CDR2 is SQIVND in the germline V gene (reference sequence).

The V call is TRBV7-3, the J call TRBJ2-3; no definite D call. The germline gives CDR1 SGHTA, CDR2 FQGTGA. The germline V and J ends were trimmed by 5 bases and 1 base, with 13 bases remaining between them. The CDR3 loop spans 15 amino acids. The DNA for the CDR3 is TGTGCCAGCAGCCCCTCTGGTAGAGGCACAGATACGCAGTATTTT. Encoded protein: CASSPSGRGTDTQYF. The complete variable domain, with remaining parts taken from reference TRBV7-3 and TRBJ2-3, reads GAGVSQTPSNKVTEKGKYVELRCDPISGHTALYWYRQSLGQGPEFLIYFQGTGAADDSGLPNDRFFAVRPEGSVSTLKIQRTERGDSAVYLCASSPSGRGTDTQYFGPGTRLTVL.

The chain recombines TRBV10-3 with TRBJ2-5; 8 bases are shared with TRBD1. Germline V lookup: CDR1 ENHRY, CDR2 SYGVKD. The V segment lost 4 bases and the J segment 3 bases; nucleotides outside the gene matches: 7. This CDR3 contains 15 residues. CDR3 in DNA: TGTGCCATCAGTGGTGCCGGGACAGGAGAAGAGACCCAGTACTTC. Protein sequence: CAISGAGTGEETQYF.

This clonotype was seen only a few times. The rearrangement joins TRBV5-1 to TRBJ2-1; TRBD2 might be the D (5 bases). The germline CDR1 and CDR2 sequences are SGHRS and YFSETQ. V lost 0 bases and J 1 base, leaving 8 bases between the germline ends. There are 15 residues in the CDR3. The CDR3 DNA reads TGCGCCAGCAGCTTGGTGACGGGATCCTACAATGAGCAGTTCTTC. Protein sequence: CASSLVTGSYNEQFF. The full variable domain, with the rest looked up from reference TRBV5-1 and TRBJ2-1, is KAGVTQTPRYLIKTRGQQVTLSCSPISGHRSVSWYQQTPGQGLQFLFEYFSETQRNKGNFPGRFSGRQFSNSRSEMNVSTLELGDSALYLCASSLVTGSYNEQFFGPGTRLTVL.

The chain is built from TRBV7-2 and TRBJ2-3; TRBD1 might be the D (5 bases). This CDR3 is built from 16 residues. Germline V CDR1 and CDR2: SGHTA, FQGNSA. Deletions cut 3 bases from V and 1 base from J, with 14 bases between. CDR3 sequence: CASSFRAQFRTDTQYF. CDR3 nucleotides: TGTGCCAGCAGCTTCAGGGCCCAGTTCCGCACAGATACGCAGTATTTT.

This clonotype was seen only a few times. This chain uses TRBV2 with TRBJ1-4; unclear D gene. The V and J ends lost 3 bases and 5 bases respectively, with 10 bases between them. CDR1 is SNHLY, CDR2 FYNNEI, per germline. The CDR3 covers 14 residues. CDR3 coding DNA: TGTGCCAGCAGTGATTCGGGCGGGAATGAAAAACTGTTTTTT. Its protein is CASSDSGGNEKLFF.

The rearrangement links TRBV5-4 to TRBJ2-5; the match to TRBD1 covers 10 bases. Trimming removed 5 bases from V and 3 bases from J; junction bases left unmatched: 4. Looked up from germline, CDR1 is SGHNT and CDR2 is YYREEE (reference sequence). CDR3 length equals 14 residues. CDR3 residues: CASSQTGGEETQYF. CDR3 in DNA: TGTGCCAGCAGTCAGACAGGGGGCGAAGAGACCCAGTACTTC.

The rearrangement uses TRBV5-4 and TRBJ2-1, with 13 bases identical to TRBD2. CDR1 is SGHNT and CDR2 is YYREEE in the germline V gene (reference sequence). This CDR3 has 15 residues. After removal of 3 bases from V and 5 bases from J, the junction contained 2 bases not matched to a gene. The CDR3 is CASSSGLAGDNEQFF. As DNA, the CDR3 is TGTGCCAGCAGCTCTGGACTAGCGGGGGACAATGAGCAGTTCTTC.

Only a few counts were recorded for this clonotype. The genes are TRBV19 and TRBJ1-1; no definite D call. The CDR3 covers 13 residues. The germline V gene encodes CDR1 LNHDA and CDR2 SQIVND (reference sequence). The V end lost 8 bases, the J end lost 2 bases, and 12 bases lay between the germline ends. CDR3 region: CASLGRRNTEAFF. CDR3 sequence (DNA): TGTGCCAGTCTCGGAAGACGAAACACTGAAGCTTTCTTT.

The V gene is TRBV5-1, the J gene TRBJ2-5; D gene uncertain. Germline CDR1 and CDR2: SGHRS and YFSETQ. With 0 bases removed from V and 2 bases from J, the gap between germline ends came to 8 bases. The CDR3 consists of 14 residues. For the CDR3, the DNA is TGCGCCAGCAGCTTGGTCGGAATACAAGAGACCCAGTACTTC. Translating gives CASSLVGIQETQYF.

This clonotype has only a few counts. The V gene is TRBV5-1, the J gene TRBJ1-3; D is possibly TRBD1 (5 bases). CDR3 size: 17 residues. Deletions cut 4 bases from V and 0 bases from J, with 17 bases between. Per germline, CDR1 SGHRS and CDR2 YFSETQ. The CDR3 reads CASSEALTGASGNTIYF. The CDR3 nucleotides are TGCGCCAGCAGCGAAGCTCTCACCGGGGCCTCTGGAAACACCATATATTTT.

This clonotype was counted only a few times. This chain connects TRBV20-1 to TRBJ1-6; D is perhaps TRBD1 (5 bases). CDR1 DFQATT and CDR2 SNEGSKA come from the germline V gene (reference sequence). The V and J ends lost 4 bases and 8 bases respectively, with 24 bases between them. The CDR3 consists of 17 residues. The chain's CDR3 is CSAKTPGRSLRDSPLHF. The CDR3 DNA reads TGCAGTGCTAAAACCCCGGGACGAAGCCTTAGGGATTCACCCCTCCACTTT.

This clonotype was counted many times. The chain recombines TRBV20-1 with TRBJ2-2, with 11 bases aligning to TRBD2. The CDR3 length is 16 residues. The V segment lost 1 base and the J segment 5 bases; nucleotides outside the gene matches: 6. In germline, CDR1 is DFQATT, CDR2 SNEGSKA (reference sequence). Here the CDR3 reads CSARVPTSGGTGELFF. The CDR3, as DNA: TGCAGTGCTAGAGTACCTACTAGCGGGGGTACCGGGGAGCTGTTTTTT.

This clonotype has more than one count but fewer than ten. The chain couples TRBV7-8 to TRBJ1-4, with no clear D. The germline V gene has CDR1 SGHVS and CDR2 FQNEAQ. V was clipped by 5 bases and J by 4 bases, with 11 bases between them. The CDR3 consists of 14 residues. CDR3 DNA sequence: TGTGCCAGCAGCCATGGAAGGTTTAATGAAAAACTGTTTTTT. This codes for CASSHGRFNEKLFF.